Shown below are 17 T cell receptor beta chains from a single sample sequenced in a study of blood T cell repertoires in COVID-19. Sequencing was performed with immunoSEQ multiplex PCR; in TCRdb, only in-frame clones are kept and a portion is missing. The sample yields 200,000 to 250,000 clones, approximately 82% seen once. Sequenced input: peripheral blood. The receptors stem from a woman older than 75 with acute or convalescent COVID-19.

The rearrangement uses TRBV4-2 and TRBJ2-1; 10 bases line up with TRBD2. The germline gives CDR1 LGHNA, CDR2 YNFKEQ. After removal of 1 base from V and 14 bases from J, the junction contained 5 bases not matched to a gene. This CDR3 comprises 13 residues. The CDR3 coding sequence is TGTGCCAGCAGCCAAGGGCTAGCGGGAGTTAAGTTCTTC. It translates to CASSQGLAGVKFF.

This clone was seen a few times. The V call is TRBV7-8, the J call TRBJ2-1, with a possible D match to TRBD2 (5 bases). Germline CDR1 SGHVS, CDR2 FQNEAQ. V was pared by 7 bases and J by 4 bases, with 17 bases between. The CDR3 is 15 amino acids. The CDR3 bases are TGTGCCAGCACGCCCTCGAGCGGAACATACAATGAGCAGTTCTTC. It translates to CASTPSSGTYNEQFF.

This clone was seen only a few times. The chain uses TRBV23-1 and TRBJ1-2; maybe TRBD1 (6 bases). TRBV23-1 is an open reading frame whose function is uncertain. This CDR3 comprises 18 residues. V shed 3 bases and J shed 0 bases, with 20 bases lying between them. The CDR3 loop is CASSHDDRSHKANYGYTF. CDR3 sequence (DNA): TGCGCCAGCAGTCACGATGACAGGTCCCACAAAGCTAACTATGGCTACACCTTC.

The CDR3 region is CASSLVVPGTEAFF. The CDR3 DNA reads as TGCGCCAGCAGCTTGGTGGTTCCCGGCACTGAAGCTTTCTTT. This chain uses TRBV5-1 with TRBJ1-1, with unresolved D. The CDR3 length is 14 residues. V gave up 0 bases and J gave up 4 bases, with 10 bases separating them. CDR1 is SGHRS and CDR2 is YFSETQ in the germline V gene. Filled out from reference TRBV5-1 and TRBJ1-1, the complete variable domain reads KAGVTQTPRYLIKTRGQQVTLSCSPISGHRSVSWYQQTPGQGLQFLFEYFSETQRNKGNFPGRFSGRQFSNSRSEMNVSTLELGDSALYLCASSLVVPGTEAFFGQGTRLTVV.

This chain links TRBV7-8 with TRBJ1-6; tentative D call: TRBD1 (6 bases). V was clipped by 1 base and J by 8 bases, with 12 bases between them. Germline CDR1 reads SGHVS; CDR2 reads FQNEAQ. The CDR3 extends over 15 amino acids. DNA for the CDR3: TGTGCCAGCAGCTTAGGCCTACAGGGAGATTCACCCCTCCACTTT. This codes for CASSLGLQGDSPLHF.

This clone was recorded a few times. The chain joins TRBV11-2 to TRBJ1-1, with 7 bases lining up with TRBD1. After removal of 5 bases from V and 1 base from J, the junction contained 4 bases not matched to a gene. The germline V gene encodes CDR1 SGHAT and CDR2 FQNNGV. The CDR3 is 14 amino acids. CDR3 in DNA: TGTGCCAGCAGCGCGTGGACAGGGAACACTGAAGCTTTCTTT. Protein product: CASSAWTGNTEAFF.

This chain links TRBV10-3 with TRBJ2-1; D might be TRBD1 (6 bases). Looked up from germline, CDR1 is ENHRY and CDR2 is SYGVKD. CDR3 size: 16 residues. Trimming took off 6 bases at V and 0 bases at J, with 15 bases between the two ends. CDR3 protein: CAISQGSASSYNEQFF. The CDR3 bases are TGTGCCATCAGCCAGGGGAGTGCGAGCTCCTACAATGAGCAGTTCTTC.

This sequence joins TRBV9 and TRBJ1-2; 10 bases are a match to TRBD1. Germline values: CDR1 SGDLS, CDR2 YYNGEE. This CDR3 has 15 amino acids. With V trimmed by 7 bases and J by 7 bases, 13 bases remained unmatched. The CDR3: CASGVGTGAEGGYTF. The CDR3 nucleotides are TGTGCCAGCGGAGTTGGGACAGGGGCTGAGGGTGGCTACACCTTC. Variable domain in full (rest from reference TRBV9 and TRBJ1-2): DSGVTQTPKHLITATGQRVTLRCSPRSGDLSVYWYQQSLDQGLQFLIQYYNGEERAKGNILERFSAQQFPDLHSELNLSSLELGDSALYFCASGVGTGAEGGYTFGSGTRLTVV.

The table lists this clone with a few counts. The identical CDR3 is also encoded by other nucleotide sequences in the sample. The chain uses TRBV19 and TRBJ1-1, with 8 nucleotides matching TRBD1. The CDR3 contains 15 residues. Germline CDR1 and CDR2: LNHDA and SQIVND (reference sequence). V gave up 3 bases and J gave up 0 bases; unmatched junction bases: 3. CDR3 DNA: TGTGCCAGTAGTATCCTGGGACAGGTGAACACTGAAGCTTTCTTT. Translating it yields CASSILGQVNTEAFF. Looking up the rest from reference TRBV19 and TRBJ1-1 gives the full variable domain: DGGITQSPKYLFRKEGQNVTLSCEQNLNHDAMYWYRQDPGQGLRLIYYSQIVNDFQKGDIAEGYSVSREKKESFPLTVTSAQKNPTAFYLCASSILGQVNTEAFFGQGTRLTVV.

The genes are TRBV21-1 and TRBJ2-7; the D call TRBD1 from the table was never checked on the DNA. TRBV21-1 is a documented pseudogene. The CDR3 sequence is 14 residues long. CDR3 residues: CASSNSRGRHEQYF. CDR3 coding DNA: TGTGCCAGCAGCAACAGCAGGGGAAGGCACGAGCAGTACTTC.

CDR3 nucleotide sequence: TGTGCCAGTAGTGGAGGGACTAACCAAGGGAGCACAGATACGCAGTATTTT. Translation: CASSGGTNQGSTDTQYF. This chain links TRBV19 with TRBJ2-3; 7 bases agree with TRBD2. The germline gives CDR1 LNHDA, CDR2 SQIVND (reference sequence). This CDR3 spans 17 amino acids. The V gene end was trimmed by 5 bases and the J gene end by 0 bases; junction bases not matched to a gene: 11.

V gene TRBV5-1 combines with J gene TRBJ2-2; TRBD2 matches at 8 bases. V shed 2 bases and J 8 bases; nucleotides not matched to a gene: 11. CDR1 is SGHRS and CDR2 is YFSETQ in the germline V gene. The CDR3 has 16 amino acids. Here the CDR3 reads CASSFELAGPRGELFF. As DNA, the CDR3 is TGCGCCAGCAGCTTTGAGCTAGCGGGTCCGCGGGGGGAGCTGTTTTTT.

The CDR3 region has the DNA TGTGCTAGTGGTTCGCACCGGGACTCCGGGGACTACTTC. It translates to CASGSHRDSGDYF. V gene TRBV12-5 combines with J gene TRBJ2-5; D is perhaps TRBD2 (6 bases). The germline V gene encodes CDR1 LGHNT and CDR2 FRNRAP. The CDR3 has 13 amino acids. Trimming pared 4 bases from V and 14 bases from J, leaving 20 bases between.

This clone was counted once. This chain uses TRBV6-4 with TRBJ1-1; weak D call: TRBD1 (6 bases). CDR3 length: 13 residues. Germline CDR1 and CDR2: MRHNA and SNTAGT. V dropped 4 bases and J dropped 1 base, with 7 bases sitting between them. The CDR3 here is CASSVQGNTEAFF. In DNA form, the CDR3 reads TGTGCCAGCAGTGTACAGGGGAACACTGAAGCTTTCTTT.

The gene calls are TRBV19 and TRBJ1-6, with 7 bases identical to TRBD1. In germline, CDR1 is LNHDA, CDR2 SQIVND (reference sequence). There are 15 residues in the CDR3. V lost 5 bases and J lost 9; bases outside the gene matches: 10. The CDR3 DNA reads as TGTGCCAGTAGTCCCCGGACAGGTGGATCTTCACCCCTCCACTTT. Its translation is CASSPRTGGSSPLHF.

The chain is built from TRBV7-9 and TRBJ2-7, with 8 bases lining up with TRBD1. Germline V gene sequence: CDR1 SEHNR, CDR2 FQNEAQ (reference sequence). V was clipped by 3 bases and J by 4 bases; unmatched bases: 5. This CDR3 contains 14 residues. CDR3 amino acids: CASSFAGTGYEQYF. The CDR3 DNA is TGTGCCAGCAGCTTCGCCGGGACAGGTTACGAGCAGTACTTC.

The rearrangement joins TRBV29-1 to TRBJ1-2; maybe TRBD1 (6 bases). V lost 7 bases and J lost 5, with 14 bases in between. The CDR3 has 12 amino acids. Per the germline V gene, CDR1 is SQVTM and CDR2 is ANQGSEA. CDR3 coding DNA: TGCAGCGCCGTAGGGCAGGGGTATGGCTACACCTTC. It codes for CSAVGQGYGYTF.